These 10 T cell receptor beta chains originate from one sample sequenced in a study of blood T cell repertoires in COVID-19. Some clones are missing from TCRdb's copy, which holds only in-frame ones; the method was immunoSEQ multiplex PCR. The sample yields roughly 70,000 clones, about 89% seen once. Sample: peripheral blood. These receptors came from a man aged 50-60 years with COVID-19, enrolled during active disease.

The chain has TRBV5-4 and TRBJ1-1, with 8 positions matching TRBD1. Germline-derived CDR1 and CDR2 are SGHNT and YYREEE (reference sequence). The CDR3 totals 12 residues. Trimming removed 3 bases from V and 5 bases from J; junction bases left unmatched: 0. The CDR3 DNA reads TGTGCCAGCAGCTGGACAGGGACTGAAGCTTTCTTT. Encoded protein: CASSWTGTEAFF.

This chain connects TRBV15 to TRBJ1-1; 10 nucleotides match TRBD1. V shed 3 bases and J 6 bases; nucleotides not matched to a gene: 4. Germline-derived CDR1 and CDR2 are LNHNV and YYDKDF (reference sequence). CDR3 length equals 14 residues. For the CDR3, the DNA is TGTGCCACCAGCAGGGGACAGGGGTTCCCTGAAGCTTTCTTT. Protein: CATSRGQGFPEAFF.

This clone came up a few times. The gene calls are TRBV7-2 and TRBJ2-2; TRBD1 matches 9 bases. V lost 2 bases, J lost 5 bases, and 9 bases stayed unmatched. Germline V lookup: CDR1 SGHTA, CDR2 FQGNSA. The CDR3 spans 17 residues. The CDR3 coding sequence is TGTGCCAGCAGCTTATTACCCACAGGGGGCTTAACCGGGGAGCTGTTTTTT. Amino acid sequence: CASSLLPTGGLTGELFF.

The chain couples TRBV6-5 to TRBJ2-3; D gene unclear. Trimming took 6 bases from V and 0 from J, leaving 7 bases between them. Germline loops: CDR1 MNHEY, CDR2 SVGAGI. This CDR3 has 13 residues. CDR3: CASSRVSTDTQYF. Written as DNA, the CDR3 is TGTGCCAGCAGCCGCGTAAGCACAGATACGCAGTATTTT.

The chain combines TRBV23-1 with TRBJ2-7, with TRBD2 matching 13 bases. TRBV23-1 qualifies as an ORF whose function is uncertain. This CDR3 has 22 amino acids. V lost 3 bases and J lost 10; bases outside the gene matches: 30. Here the CDR3 reads CASSQPGLAGRRRFLLGRTQYV. CDR3 DNA sequence: TGCGCCAGCAGTCAGCCGGGACTAGCGGGACGCCGACGTTTTTTGTTAGGCCGAACTCAGTACGTC.

The rearrangement uses TRBV2 and TRBJ2-7; D uncertain. Germline V gene data show CDR1 as SNHLY and CDR2 as FYNNEI. The CDR3 is 12 amino acids. V gave up 9 bases and J gave up 1 base, with 10 bases separating them. CDR3 amino acids: CASSEVSYEQYV. The CDR3 bases are TGTGCCAGTTCCGAGGTATCCTACGAGCAGTACGTC.

This sequence joins TRBV5-1 and TRBJ2-1; 14 bases align to TRBD2. Unmatched junction bases numbered 8, after V lost 3 bases and J lost 9 bases. This CDR3 region has 16 residues. Germline lookup yields CDR1 SGHRS and CDR2 YFSETQ. Written as DNA, the CDR3 is TGCGCCAGCAGCTCTACCGGGACTAGCGGGAGAGTTGAGCAGTTCTTC. Translated, it gives CASSSTGTSGRVEQFF.

V and J are TRBV19 and TRBJ1-1, with 7 bases matching TRBD1. Germline-derived CDR1 and CDR2 are LNHDA and SQIVND (reference sequence). The CDR3 has 15 amino acids. V trimming: 4 bases; J trimming: 4 bases; junction bases outside the gene matches: 9. In DNA form, the CDR3 reads TGTGCCAGTAGTACCAGACAGGGAGGTGGCACTGAAGCTTTCTTT. Its translation: CASSTRQGGGTEAFF.

This chain uses TRBV27 with TRBJ1-2; D gene unclear. Germline CDR1 MNHEY, CDR2 SMNVEV (reference sequence). V lost 6 bases and J 2 bases, leaving 10 bases between the germline ends. The CDR3 covers 13 residues. The CDR3 spells CASSRGGNYGYTF. As DNA, the CDR3 is TGTGCCAGCAGCCGGGGTGGGAACTATGGCTACACCTTC.

CDR3 amino acids: CASSDSGGRSIQFF. The CDR3 DNA sequence: TGTGCCAGCAGTGACTCGGGAGGGCGGTCGATTCAGTTCTTC. The chain combines TRBV6-4 with TRBJ2-1; 7 bases align to TRBD2. Germline CDR1 MRHNA, CDR2 SNTAGT. J gave up 13 bases and V 0 bases, and 9 bases lay outside the gene matches. This CDR3 has 14 residues.